Presented here are 27 T cell receptor beta chains from one specimen sequenced in a study of shared clonotypes between healthy human individuals. The data were produced by immunoSEQ multiplex PCR, yet TCRdb's version contains in-frame clones alone and is incomplete. The sample includes around 750,000 clones, over 65% of them seen just once. Sequenced sample: memory CD4+ T cells sorted from blood. Subset reported: CD45RA-negative fraction. The origin of the receptors is a woman in her twenties or thirties in good health.

This clone appeared a single time. V and J are TRBV6-5 and TRBJ1-2; D is undetermined. The CDR3 contains 12 residues. The germline V gene has CDR1 MNHEY and CDR2 SVGAGI. V lost 3 bases and J lost 6, with 8 bases in between. The CDR3 nucleotides read TGTGCCAGCAGTTATGACGGCGATGGCTACACCTTC. This gives the protein CASSYDGDGYTF.

The CDR3 DNA is TGTGCCAGCAGCTTACACGGGACAGGGGGGTATGAAGCTTTCTTT. Protein sequence: CASSLHGTGGYEAFF. This sequence joins TRBV7-2 and TRBJ1-1; 11 positions match TRBD1. CDR1 SGHTA and CDR2 FQGNSA come from the germline V gene. Trimming removed 2 bases from V and 7 bases from J; junction bases left unmatched: 6. CDR3 size: 15 residues.

This sequence joins TRBV5-1 and TRBJ2-4, with unresolved D. This CDR3 is built from 16 residues. Germline V CDR1 and CDR2: SGHRS, YFSETQ. Trimming took 7 bases from V and 0 from J, leaving 17 bases between them. In DNA, the CDR3 is TGCGCCAGCTCCAAGGGTGAGACGGTAGCCAAAAACATTCAGTACTTC. Its translation: CASSKGETVAKNIQYF.

The rearrangement links TRBV5-1 to TRBJ2-5, with D uncertain. Germline lookup yields CDR1 SGHRS and CDR2 YFSETQ. This CDR3 comprises 14 residues. Trimming pared 4 bases from V and 3 bases from J, leaving 13 bases between. The chain's CDR3 is CASSPLIPKETQYF. The CDR3 DNA follows: TGCGCCAGCAGCCCCTTGATACCAAAAGAGACCCAGTACTTC. The full variable domain, with the rest looked up from reference TRBV5-1 and TRBJ2-5, is KAGVTQTPRYLIKTRGQQVTLSCSPISGHRSVSWYQQTPGQGLQFLFEYFSETQRNKGNFPGRFSGRQFSNSRSEMNVSTLELGDSALYLCASSPLIPKETQYFGPGTRLLVL.

This chain uses TRBV21-1 with TRBJ1-5. TRBV21-1 is shown as a pseudogene. CDR3 length: 14 residues. CDR3: CASSKGFEDQPQHF. The CDR3 DNA follows: TGTGCCAGCAGCAAAGGCTTCGAGGATCAGCCCCAGCATTTT.

The chain has TRBV1 and TRBJ2-6; no check of the table's D call, TRBD2, against the DNA was made. TRBV1 is reported as a pseudogene. The length of the CDR3 is 17 residues. The CDR3 region is CTSSPGSLQSRANVLTF. As DNA, the CDR3 is TGCACCAGCAGCCCCGGTAGTTTGCAAAGTCGGGCCAACGTCCTGACTTTC.

The V call is TRBV5-4, the J call TRBJ1-4, with TRBD1 matching over 10 bases. Trimming removed 4 bases from V and 8 bases from J; junction bases left unmatched: 5. CDR1 SGHNT and CDR2 YYREEE come from the germline V gene (reference sequence). The CDR3 consists of 14 residues. CDR3 nucleotides: TGTGCCAGCAGCACGGACAGGGGGGGGGAAAAACTGTTTTTT. Its translation is CASSTDRGGEKLFF.

Remarks on this clone: At the DNA level, this CDR3 is encoded by other sequences in the same sample as well. J is TRBJ2-1 and V is TRBV28; TRBD2 aligns across 10 bases. The CDR3 loop spans 18 amino acids. The J segment lost 0 bases and the V segment lost 3 bases, leaving 8 bases of the junction unmatched. Germline V lookup: CDR1 MDHEN, CDR2 SYDVKM. The CDR3 bases are TGTGCCAGCAGTTTTGGTCTAGCGGGAGTCGGCTCCTACAATGAGCAGTTCTTC. It specifies CASSFGLAGVGSYNEQFF.

The chain is built from TRBV29-1 and TRBJ2-3, with D unresolved. The CDR3 sequence is 13 residues long. Germline V lookup: CDR1 SQVTM, CDR2 ANQGSEA. The V gene lost 4 bases and the J gene lost 1 base, with 9 bases spanning the gap. In DNA, the CDR3 is TGCAGCGTTGGACAATTAGGCACAGATACGCAGTATTTT. The encoded protein is CSVGQLGTDTQYF.

The chain employs TRBV11-2 and TRBJ2-7; TRBD2 aligns across 8 bases. The germline V gene encodes CDR1 SGHAT and CDR2 FQNNGV. This CDR3 is 15 amino acids long. After removal of 1 base from V and 5 bases from J, the junction contained 7 bases not matched to a gene. The CDR3 DNA follows: TGTGCCAGCAGCTTAGTAGTGAGCGGGAGCAACGAGCAGTACTTC. Protein product: CASSLVVSGSNEQYF.

The chain employs TRBV7-2 and TRBJ2-7; D is tentatively TRBD1 or TRBD2 (6 bases each). Per germline, CDR1 SGHTA and CDR2 FQGNSA. The CDR3 contains 14 residues. V was pared by 7 bases and J by 7 bases, with 20 bases between. The CDR3 is CASTYRPGAGEQYF. In DNA form, the CDR3 reads TGTGCCAGCACATACAGGCCGGGGGCGGGGGAGCAGTACTTC.

The J gene is TRBJ1-5, the V gene TRBV7-8, with D possibly TRBD1 on 6 matching bases. The V and J ends lost 1 base and 3 bases respectively, with 10 bases between them. Per germline, CDR1 SGHVS and CDR2 FQNEAQ. The CDR3 has 15 amino acids. Written as DNA, the CDR3 is TGTGCCAGCAGCTTAGGGGGACAAGCCAATCAGCCCCAGCATTTT. Its protein is CASSLGGQANQPQHF.

This clone was seen at least ten times. In the same sample, other DNA sequences code for this CDR3. The gene calls are TRBV2 and TRBJ1-2; 7 nucleotides match TRBD1. CDR1 SNHLY and CDR2 FYNNEI come from the germline V gene. With V trimmed by 4 bases and J by 5 bases, 1 base remained unmatched. The CDR3 is 12 residues long. CDR3 bases: TGTGCCAGCAGTGGACAGGGATATGGCTACACCTTC. Protein product: CASSGQGYGYTF.

The genes are TRBV27 and TRBJ1-5, with TRBD1 identical over 10 bases. The CDR3 has 15 residues. Trimming removed 5 bases from V and 4 bases from J; junction bases left unmatched: 5. Germline CDR1 MNHEY, CDR2 SMNVEV (reference sequence). The DNA for the CDR3 is TGTGCCAGCAGTCCCGGGGACAGGGGTAATCAGCCCCAGCATTTT. Amino acids: CASSPGDRGNQPQHF.

The V and J genes are TRBV11-3 and TRBJ2-4; D might be TRBD1 (6 bases). Germline V lookup: CDR1 SGHNT, CDR2 YENEEA. Trimming took 4 bases from V and 6 from J, leaving 13 bases between them. CDR3 size: 14 residues. CDR3 protein: CASSSGQRPNIQYF. The CDR3 DNA reads TGTGCCAGCAGCTCCGGACAGCGACCAAACATTCAGTACTTC.

This clone has a handful of counts. The chain is built from TRBV6-1 and TRBJ2-6; D may match TRBD1 or TRBD2 (5 bases each). Deletions cut 4 bases from V and 0 bases from J, with 16 bases between. Germline CDR1 reads MNHNS; CDR2 reads SASEGT. The CDR3 is 18 residues long. CDR3 sequence reads: CASSVRDRSISGANVLTF. CDR3 bases: TGTGCCAGCAGTGTCCGGGACCGCTCAATCTCTGGGGCCAACGTCCTGACTTTC.

The J gene is TRBJ2-1, the V gene TRBV28; 7 bases fit TRBD2. CDR3 length: 17 residues. CDR1 MDHEN and CDR2 SYDVKM come from the germline V gene. V was pared by 7 bases and J by 0 bases, with 12 bases of the junction left unmatched. The CDR3 DNA reads TGTGCCAGCAAATCCCGAGGGAGGGCCCCCTCCTACAATGAGCAGTTCTTC. Translation: CASKSRGRAPSYNEQFF.

V and J are TRBV7-3 and TRBJ2-2; D is possibly TRBD2 (6 bases). The CDR3 consists of 13 residues. Trimming removed 5 bases at V and 9 bases at J, with 13 bases between. Germline CDR1 is SGHTA and CDR2 is FQGTGA. The CDR3 spells CASSPGEDRELFF. CDR3 coding DNA: TGTGCCAGCAGCCCCGGGGAGGATAGGGAGCTGTTTTTT.

This clone was seen a handful of times. The CDR3 loop is CASSEGPGAYGYTF. DNA of the CDR3: TGTGCCAGCAGTGAAGGTCCAGGGGCGTATGGCTACACCTTC. V is TRBV6-1 and J is TRBJ1-2; tentatively, D is TRBD1 (6 bases). V was clipped by 1 base and J by 5 bases, with 11 bases between them. The CDR3 loop spans 14 amino acids. Germline loops: CDR1 MNHNS, CDR2 SASEGT.

V and J are TRBV5-6 and TRBJ1-1; possibly TRBD1 for D (5 bases). V lost 4 bases and J 6 bases, leaving 13 bases between the germline ends. From germline, CDR1 is SGHDT and CDR2 YYEEEE. The CDR3 has 13 amino acids. The CDR3 reads CASSPPSGAEAFF. As DNA, the CDR3 is TGTGCCAGCAGCCCACCGTCGGGGGCTGAAGCTTTCTTT.

The chain links TRBV5-1 to TRBJ2-3; the match to TRBD1 covers 9 bases. The germline V gene encodes CDR1 SGHRS and CDR2 YFSETQ. There are 13 residues in the CDR3. Trimming at V came to 4 bases and at J to 3 bases, leaving 0 bases not matched to a gene. Here the CDR3 reads CASSGQGTDTQYF. CDR3 DNA: TGCGCCAGCAGCGGACAGGGGACAGATACGCAGTATTTT.

This clone was observed a handful of times. The chain joins TRBV6-7 to TRBJ2-3, with TRBD2 identical over 8 bases. TRBV6-7 carries the ORF label, with uncertain function. The CDR3 sequence is 16 residues long. J was trimmed by 1 base and V by 2 bases; bases with no gene match: 5. The CDR3 reads CASSYMAGGCTDTQYF. The CDR3 DNA reads as TGTGCCAGCAGTTACATGGCGGGAGGATGCACAGATACGCAGTATTTT.

The CDR3 sequence: CASSSLAAVDTQYF. CDR3 in DNA: TGTGCCAGCAGTTCCCTCGCAGCAGTGGATACGCAGTATTTT. The chain combines TRBV28 with TRBJ2-3; D not resolved. Trimming cost V 4 bases and J 6 bases, with 14 bases left between them. Germline CDR1 is MDHEN and CDR2 is SYDVKM. CDR3 length: 14 amino acids.

This clone has ten or more counts. The chain combines TRBV6-1 with TRBJ2-7, with D perhaps matching TRBD1 (6 bases). CDR1 and CDR2 from the germline V gene are MNHNS and SASEGT. V was shortened by 4 bases and J by 2 bases, with 12 bases between the two germline ends. The CDR3 extends over 14 amino acids. The CDR3 sequence: CASSARQVPYEQYF. Here the CDR3 DNA reads TGTGCCAGCAGTGCCCGACAGGTCCCCTACGAGCAGTACTTC.

The chain carries TRBV6-1 and TRBJ1-4; tentatively, D is TRBD1 (5 bases). CDR3 length: 15 amino acids. Per germline, CDR1 MNHNS and CDR2 SASEGT. Trimming removed 5 bases from V and 3 bases from J, with 13 bases in between. CDR3 coding DNA: TGTGCCAGCAGTCTAGTCAGGGTGCCTAATGAAAAACTGTTTTTT. This translates into CASSLVRVPNEKLFF.

The chain has TRBV5-1 and TRBJ2-5; the match to TRBD1 covers 7 bases. The ends lost 7 bases at V and 2 bases at J; junction bases unmatched: 11. The germline V gene encodes CDR1 SGHRS and CDR2 YFSETQ. The CDR3 is 15 residues long. CDR3 DNA: TGCGCCAGCGCATATCCCAGACAGGGACAAGAGACCCAGTACTTC. Protein: CASAYPRQGQETQYF.

This clone has only one observation. This sequence joins TRBV10-2 and TRBJ2-2, with D perhaps being TRBD1 or TRBD2 (5 bases each). Trimming removed 4 bases at V and 3 bases at J, with 12 bases between. The CDR3 consists of 15 residues. The germline V gene has CDR1 WSHSY and CDR2 SAAADI. CDR3 bases: TGCGCCAGCAGTGCTTGGGGGAGTTACACCGGGGAGCTGTTTTTT. Translation: CASSAWGSYTGELFF.